The rows below give T cell receptor beta chains drawn from one sample of a study of CD8 T cells in ankylosing spondylitis. Using its own MiXCR run on the 5' RACE reads, TCRdb lists one record per CDR3 protein. The sample records a few hundred thousand distinct CDR3 sequences, about 13% being singletons. Sequenced input: blood, either unsorted or a sorted T cell fraction (not recorded which). These receptors came from a male donor with ankylosing spondylitis. Each CDR3 is given with its conserved first and last residue. D genes are given only for firm matches. Size values are once, few and many counts, or a class for expanded clones, and some rows have none.

TRBJ1-5 TRBV12-3/TRBV12-4 . TRBD1 TGTGCCAGCAGCCCGGGACAGGGGCCGGCGGCCCAGCATTTT CASSPGQGPAAQHF
TRBJ2-7 TRBV10-3 . . TGTGCCATCACCGAGGGGCACGAGCAGTACTTC CAITEGHEQYF
TRBJ2-1 TRBV24-1 . . TGTGCCACCAGTGATTTAATAATGGGTGAGCAGTTCTTC CATSDLIMGEQFF
TRBJ2-2 TRBV29-1 many . TGCAGCGGTGTCGGGCCAAACACCGGGGAGCTGTTTTTT CSGVGPNTGELFF
TRBJ2-3 TRBV12-3/TRBV12-4 few . TGTGCCAGCAGTTTTCTCGCCAGTAGCACAGATACGCAGTATTTT CASSFLASSTDTQYF
TRBJ1-2 TRBV5-1 few TRBD1 TGCGCCAGCAGCTTGTTTCAGACCGGGACAGCCGATGGCTACACCTTC CASSLFQTGTADGYTF
TRBJ1-3 TRBV7-8 few TRBD1 TGTGCCAGCAGCCCCACAAGGGACAGGTTTGGATATTTT CASSPTRDRFGYF
TRBJ2-4 TRBV6-2/TRBV6-3 . . TGTGCCAGCAGTTACTTCCCGGGACGCTCCGGGGACATTCAGTACTTC CASSYFPGRSGDIQYF
TRBJ1-1 TRBV5-6 few . TGTGCCAGCGTGGGGGGAAACACTGAAGCTTTCTTT CASVGGNTEAFF
TRBJ2-1 TRBV12-5 . . TGTGCTAGTGGTTTGGACGGGGGACTGAATGAGCAGTTCTTC CASGLDGGLNEQFF
TRBJ2-1 TRBV12-3/TRBV12-4 . . TGTGCCAGCAGTACCGGGACCCACAATAAGCAGTCCTTC CASSTGTHNKQSF
TRBJ2-2 TRBV19 . . TGTGCCAGTAGTCAGGGGAGCAGCGGGGAGCTGTTTTTT CASSQGSSGELFF
TRBJ2-2 TRBV2 . . TGTGCCAGCACGACACAGAACACCGGGGAGCTGTTTTTT CASTTQNTGELFF
TRBJ2-6 TRBV7-8 . TRBD1 TGTGCCAGCAGCTTGGGACAGGGTGGAGGGGCCAACGTCCTGACTTTC CASSLGQGGGANVLTF
TRBJ2-1 TRBV29-1 many . TGCAGCGCTATGGGTGACAGCTACAATGAGCAGTTCTTC CSAMGDSYNEQFF
TRBJ2-3 TRBV29-1 few TRBD1 TGCAGCGCTACAGCGGACAGGGGGAATACGCAGTATTTT CSATADRGNTQYF
TRBJ1-1 TRBV5-1 few TRBD1 TGCGCCAGCAGCTGGACAGGCTGGAACACTGAAGCTTTCTTT CASSWTGWNTEAFF
TRBJ2-5 TRBV20-1 few TRBD2 TGCAGTGCTAGTCCTAGCGGTCGCCAAGAGACCCAGTACTTC CSASPSGRQETQYF
TRBJ2-2 TRBV12-3/TRBV12-4 . TRBD2 TGTGCCAGCACCAGGGAACTAGCGGGAGCAGGCGGGGAGCTGTTTTTT CASTRELAGAGGELFF
TRBJ1-5 TRBV11-2 . . TGTGCCAGCAGCCGGGGGCGCAGCAATCAGCCCCAGCATTTT CASSRGRSNQPQHF
TRBJ2-1 TRBV7-6 . . TGTGCCAGCAGCTTACCCTCCGGCGGGTCCTACAATGAGCAGTTCTTC CASSLPSGGSYNEQFF
TRBJ2-3 TRBV4-2 many . TGTGCCAGCAGCCTCATCCAGGAAGATACGCAGTATTTT CASSLIQEDTQYF
TRBJ1-5 TRBV20-1 . . TGCAGTGCTAGCCCCTTGGGGGGGTTGTCTGGCCAGCCCCAGCATTTT CSASPLGGLSGQPQHF
TRBJ2-3 TRBV5-1 . TRBD1 TGCGCCAGCGGGACAGGGGATCCAGATACGCAGTATTTT CASGTGDPDTQYF
TRBJ2-3 TRBV12-3/TRBV12-4 few . TGTGCCAGCAGTCCCGGGACTGCCTACTTAGATACGCAGTATTTT CASSPGTAYLDTQYF
TRBJ2-3 TRBV20-1 few TRBD2 TGCAGTGCTAGAGATGGTGGGAGGGCCGGGGGCACAGATACGCAGTATTTT CSARDGGRAGGTDTQYF
TRBJ2-3 TRBV20-1 . TRBD2 TGCAGTGCTAGTCGACTAGCGGGAGCGATTAACACAGATACGCAGTATTTT CSASRLAGAINTDTQYF
TRBJ1-5 TRBV9 . TRBD1 TGTGCCAGCAGCCCCTTTCAGGGGGTCAATCAGCCCCAGCATTTT CASSPFQGVNQPQHF
TRBJ2-5 TRBV4-2 . . TGTGCCAGCAGCCAAGATGGGATCATGGAGACCCAGTACTTC CASSQDGIMETQYF
TRBJ2-4 TRBV12-3/TRBV12-4 few TRBD1 TGTGCCAGCAGTCGTCCGGGGACAGGGCGGCAGACAAACATTCAGTACTTC CASSRPGTGRQTNIQYF
TRBJ1-1 TRBV5-6 few . TGTGCCAGCAAATGGGCGGGGGCGCGTACTGAAGCTTTCTTT CASKWAGARTEAFF
TRBJ1-4 TRBV20-1 . . TGCAGTGCCTACGGGGGAGAAAAACTGTTTTTT CSAYGGEKLFF
TRBJ2-1 TRBV18 few . TGTGCCAGCTCACCAGTAGGGGACAATGAGCAGTTCTTC CASSPVGDNEQFF
TRBJ1-5 TRBV5-5 . . TGTGCCAGCAGCCTCGGGGGGGGAGCGCCCCAGCATTTT CASSLGGGAPQHF
TRBJ2-1 TRBV5-6 few TRBD2 TGTGCCAGCAGCTTGACTAGCGGGAATGCAGGAAATGAGCAGTTCTTC CASSLTSGNAGNEQFF
TRBJ1-1 TRBV7-9 many . TGTGCCAGCACGCGGACCGCGGAAACTGAAGCTTTCTTT CASTRTAETEAFF
TRBJ2-2 TRBV12-3/TRBV12-4 many TRBD2 TGTGCCAGCAGTCCGGGACTAGCGGGAGCCGGTACCGGGGAGCTGTTTTTT CASSPGLAGAGTGELFF